This T cell receptor beta chain was identified in a study of OX40 agonist ivuxolimab in advanced cancers. About the study: The treatment was a fully human IgG2 OX40 agonist, ivuxolimab. Melanoma, hepatocellular carcinoma, head and neck or renal cell cancer occurred in dose-escalation patients.

Libraries were prepared by immunoSEQ multiplex PCR; TCRdb keeps only in-frame clonotypes and omits some of them. The sample gives approximately 83,000 clones, over 75% of which show up once; 3.5% to 6% is in the top ten. This TCR was sampled from an adult with an advanced solid tumor such as melanoma, head and neck, liver or kidney cancer. The starting material was CD4+ or CD8+ T cells sorted from blood, obtained in a trial of the OX40 agonist ivuxolimab.

The CDR3 DNA follows: TGTGCCAGCAGCAGGGACGGTGGAATTGAAGCTTTCTTT. Translating it yields CASSRDGGIEAFF. The rearrangement joins TRBV7-3 to TRBJ1-1, with a tentative D call TRBD1 (5 bases). The CDR3 is 13 amino acids. The V end lost 5 bases, the J end lost 7 bases, and 14 bases lay between the germline ends. In germline, CDR1 is SGHTA, CDR2 FQGTGA.